The 32 T cell receptor beta chains below come from one sample, sequenced in a study of CD8 T cells in ankylosing spondylitis. Overall study findings and caveats: What appeared characteristic of ankylosing spondylitis blood was a TCR beta motif of eight highly homologous variants.

TCRdb fed the 5' RACE reads into MiXCR, producing one record per CDR3 protein. The sample has almost 400,000 distinct CDR3 sequences, approximately 20% seen once. The antigens of these receptors remain unknown. The source material was blood, either unsorted or a sorted T cell fraction (not recorded which). Receptors originate from a male donor with ankylosing spondylitis.

This clonotype was detected only a few times. The genes are TRBV9 and TRBJ1-1; D remains unclear. The CDR3 has 13 amino acids. The ends were cut back, 2 bases at V and 3 bases at J, with 8 bases in the middle. Per germline, CDR1 SGDLS and CDR2 YYNGEE. The CDR3 reads CASSVGRYTEAFF. CDR3 nucleotides: TGTGCCAGCAGCGTCGGACGGTACACTGAAGCTTTCTTT.

This clonotype was observed many times. The rearrangement joins TRBV5-1 to TRBJ1-6, with 8 bases that match TRBD1. Germline V lookup: CDR1 SGHRS, CDR2 YFSETQ. The CDR3 is made up of 15 amino acids. The V and J ends lost 3 bases and 10 bases, in that order; junction bases with no gene match: 9. The CDR3 here is CASSSSGQEGSPLHF. CDR3 DNA: TGCGCCAGCAGCTCGTCGGGACAGGAGGGATCACCCCTCCACTTT.

Only a few counts were recorded for this clonotype. The J gene is TRBJ2-3, the V gene TRBV28; no clear D. The CDR3 covers 18 residues. The germline CDR1 and CDR2 sequences are MDHEN and SYDVKM. V gave up 6 bases and J gave up 1 base, with 23 bases separating them. The DNA for the CDR3 is TGTGCCAGCAGAATTTCCGGCGAAGTTGGTGGGGGCACAGATACGCAGTATTTT. Its protein product is CASRISGEVGGGTDTQYF.

This clonotype came up a few times. The rearrangement uses TRBV7-2 and TRBJ2-7; possibly TRBD2 for D (6 bases). Germline lookup yields CDR1 SGHTA and CDR2 FQGNSA. The CDR3 extends over 15 amino acids. Trimming took off 5 bases at V and 5 bases at J, with 19 bases between the two ends. CDR3 region: CASSPTAGSRHEQYF. CDR3 nucleotides: TGTGCCAGCAGCCCTACTGCGGGGTCACGACACGAGCAGTACTTC.

This clonotype occurred a few times. The rearrangement uses TRBV24-1 and TRBJ2-1, with 13 bases lining up with TRBD2. CDR3 length: 19 amino acids. Germline values: CDR1 KGHDR, CDR2 SFDVKD. V lost 4 bases and J lost 7; bases outside the gene matches: 15. This chain's CDR3 is CATSEPGLTTSGRLNEQFF. The CDR3 DNA sequence: TGTGCCACCAGTGAACCGGGCCTTACGACTAGCGGGAGGCTTAATGAGCAGTTCTTC.

The chain employs TRBV9 and TRBJ1-2, with TRBD1 identical over 8 bases. J lost 2 bases, V lost 3 bases, and 6 bases had no gene match. CDR3 length: 15 residues. CDR1 and CDR2 from the germline V gene are SGDLS and YYNGEE. DNA for the CDR3: TGTGCCAGCAGCGAGCGGACAGGGATGAACTATGGCTACACCTTC. This sequence encodes CASSERTGMNYGYTF.

This chain joins TRBV12-3 or TRBV12-4 and TRBJ2-1; 12 bases are a match to TRBD2. This CDR3 region has 15 residues. With 5 bases clipped from V and 7 bases from J, the junction kept 6 bases outside the gene matches. The chain's CDR3 is CASSRGLAGRNEQFF. CDR3 DNA sequence: TGTGCCAGCAGTCGAGGACTAGCGGGAAGGAATGAGCAGTTCTTC.

The V and J genes are TRBV18 and TRBJ1-2; maybe TRBD1 (5 bases). V was pared by 0 bases and J by 4 bases, with 9 bases between. Germline assignment: CDR1 KGHSH and CDR2 LQKENI. This CDR3 is built from 14 residues. In DNA, the CDR3 is TGTGCCAGCTCACCACCGGGACCTCCCTATGGCTACACCTTC. This sequence encodes CASSPPGPPYGYTF. Full variable domain (remainder filled in from reference TRBV18 and TRBJ1-2): NAGVMQNPRHLVRRRGQEARLRCSPMKGHSHVYWYRQLPEEGLKFMVYLQKENIIDESGMPKERFSAEFPKEGPSILRIQQVVRGDSAAYFCASSPPGPPYGYTFGSGTRLTVV.

The V gene is TRBV19, the J gene TRBJ2-5; weak D call: TRBD2 (6 bases). The length of the CDR3 is 14 residues. V was pared by 6 bases and J by 5 bases, with 16 bases between. Germline values: CDR1 LNHDA, CDR2 SQIVND (reference sequence). Here the CDR3 reads CASRAGPGEETQYF. In DNA form, the CDR3 reads TGTGCCAGTAGGGCGGGACCCGGGGAGGAGACCCAGTACTTC.

V gene TRBV5-1 combines with J gene TRBJ2-7; 12 bases line up with TRBD2. V dropped 4 bases and J dropped 2; count of bases not matched to a gene: 10. The CDR3 length is 17 residues. Per germline, CDR1 SGHRS and CDR2 YFSETQ. This CDR3 reads CASSLRSASGRAYEQYF. The DNA for the CDR3 is TGCGCCAGCAGCCTCAGGTCGGCTAGCGGGAGGGCCTACGAGCAGTACTTC.

This clonotype has a handful of counts. The chain links TRBV7-8 to TRBJ2-1, with 8 bases fitting TRBD1. Germline V CDR1 and CDR2: SGHVS, FQNEAQ. This CDR3 region has 16 residues. With V trimmed by 5 bases and J by 8 bases, 14 bases remained unmatched. The CDR3 spells CASSTTGGSFSDEQFF. The CDR3 bases are TGTGCCAGCAGCACTACAGGGGGAAGTTTTAGCGATGAGCAGTTCTTC.

This chain joins TRBV4-1 and TRBJ2-3, with 14 bases matching TRBD2. Germline CDR1 and CDR2: MGHRA and YSYEKL. V was pared by 4 bases and J by 1 base, with 10 bases of the junction left unmatched. The CDR3 is 19 amino acids. The CDR3 loop is CASSLLGLAGVIGTDTQYF. The CDR3 nucleotides are TGCGCCAGCAGCCTCCTGGGACTAGCGGGAGTTATAGGCACAGATACGCAGTATTTT.

This chain links TRBV7-3 with TRBJ2-2; 7 positions agree with TRBD1. The CDR3 covers 16 residues. Germline V gives CDR1 SGHTA, CDR2 FQGTGA. V shed 5 bases, J shed 7 bases, and the junction held 13 bases outside the gene matches. This CDR3 reads CASSPASGGYNGELFF. The CDR3 nucleotides are TGTGCCAGCAGCCCCGCCTCAGGGGGATATAACGGGGAGCTGTTTTTT.

This clonotype showed up many times. The chain carries TRBV18 and TRBJ2-2; D uncertain. Trimming stripped 2 bases from V and 6 bases from J, with 4 bases between. CDR1 is KGHSH, CDR2 LQKENI, per germline. The CDR3 totals 12 residues. CDR3 sequence (DNA): TGTGCCAGCTCACCAAACCCCGGGGAGCTGTTTTTT. Its protein product is CASSPNPGELFF.

A few counts support this clonotype. This chain uses TRBV5-1 with TRBJ2-1, with TRBD1 identical over 8 bases. There are 16 residues in the CDR3. Germline V gene sequence: CDR1 SGHRS, CDR2 YFSETQ. Trimming cost V 2 bases and J 3 bases; bases outside gene matches: 7. The CDR3, as DNA: TGCGCCAGCAGCTTAGGCCAGGGGGCCATCTACAATGAGCAGTTCTTC. It yields the protein CASSLGQGAIYNEQFF.

The gene calls are TRBV2 and TRBJ2-2, with D perhaps TRBD2 (6 bases). The CDR3 is 14 residues long. V was trimmed by 3 bases and J by 5 bases, leaving 10 bases between them. Germline V gene sequence: CDR1 SNHLY, CDR2 FYNNEI. CDR3 bases: TGTGCCAGCAGTGATTTGCGGGAAACCGGGGAGCTGTTTTTT. This sequence encodes CASSDLRETGELFF.

The table lists this clonotype with a few counts. This chain uses TRBV5-1 with TRBJ2-3; either TRBD1 or TRBD2 may supply D (5 bases each). CDR1 SGHRS and CDR2 YFSETQ come from the germline V gene. V lost 0 bases to trimming and J lost 2 bases, with 16 bases between them. CDR3 length: 17 amino acids. The DNA of the CDR3 is TGCGCCAGCAGCTTGGTCACGGGGCCGGGACCCACAGATACGCAGTATTTT. Protein: CASSLVTGPGPTDTQYF.

The V call is TRBV19, the J call TRBJ2-6, with 8 positions matching TRBD1. The CDR3 loop spans 18 amino acids. V shed 4 bases, J shed 0 bases, and the junction held 8 bases outside the gene matches. Looked up from germline, CDR1 is LNHDA and CDR2 is SQIVND (reference sequence). CDR3 in amino acids: CASSRAGTGYSGANVLTF. The CDR3 nucleotides are TGTGCCAGTAGTAGGGCCGGGACAGGATACTCTGGGGCCAACGTCCTGACTTTC.

The V gene is TRBV12-3 or TRBV12-4, the J gene TRBJ1-1; D gene uncertain. Trimming pared 6 bases from V and 3 bases from J, leaving 11 bases between. The CDR3 extends over 13 amino acids. In nucleotides, the CDR3 is TGTGCCAGCAGCCTCACAGAATACACTGAAGCTTTCTTT. It translates to CASSLTEYTEAFF.

This clonotype was found a few times. V and J are TRBV20-1 and TRBJ1-1; no definite D call. The CDR3 contains 14 residues. V gave up 5 bases and J gave up 7 bases, with 20 bases separating them. Germline V CDR1 and CDR2: DFQATT, SNEGSKA (reference sequence). CDR3 loop: CSASKGSPLGEAFF. The CDR3 bases are TGCAGTGCTTCGAAGGGATCACCCCTCGGTGAAGCTTTCTTT.

The rearrangement uses TRBV4-1 and TRBJ1-4, with TRBD1 as a possible D gene (5 bases). V gave up 4 bases and J gave up 0 bases, with 15 bases separating them. The CDR3 extends over 17 amino acids. Germline V gene sequence: CDR1 MGHRA, CDR2 YSYEKL. For the CDR3, the DNA is TGCGCCAGCAGCCGGCTAGGGACTCCCGCAACTAATGAAAAACTGTTTTTT. Amino acid sequence: CASSRLGTPATNEKLFF.

The genes are TRBV9 and TRBJ2-2; 9 nucleotides match TRBD1. Trimming removed 3 bases from V and 2 bases from J; junction bases left unmatched: 5. The germline gives CDR1 SGDLS, CDR2 YYNGEE. The CDR3 sequence is 16 residues long. This chain's CDR3 is CASSAGTGGNTGELFF. The DNA of the CDR3 is TGTGCCAGCAGCGCTGGAACAGGGGGCAACACCGGGGAGCTGTTTTTT.

This sequence joins TRBV12-3 or TRBV12-4 and TRBJ2-1; 7 positions match TRBD2. This CDR3 has 12 residues. V dropped 8 bases and J dropped 10; count of bases not matched to a gene: 8. The CDR3 DNA reads as TGTGCCAGCTGGCGGGAGTATGGAGAGCAGTTCTTC. Protein product: CASWREYGEQFF.

This rearrangement joins TRBV9 to TRBJ2-5; D may be TRBD2 (5 bases). V lost 3 bases and J 4 bases, leaving 13 bases between the germline ends. This CDR3 comprises 14 residues. CDR1 is SGDLS and CDR2 is YYNGEE in the germline V gene. CDR3 in DNA: TGTGCCAGCAGCGCAACTAGTCTACGAGAGACCCAGTACTTC. This encodes CASSATSLRETQYF.

This clonotype was counted only a few times. V and J are TRBV20-1 and TRBJ2-3; a possible D gene is TRBD1 (6 bases). This CDR3 has 13 residues. V gave up 6 bases and J gave up 7 bases, with 17 bases separating them. Germline lookup yields CDR1 DFQATT and CDR2 SNEGSKA (reference sequence). CDR3 protein: CSALDSRPNTQYF. The DNA for the CDR3 is TGCAGTGCCTTGGACAGCCGCCCGAATACGCAGTATTTT.

V usage is TRBV10-3 and J usage is TRBJ2-5; TRBD2 agrees at 7 bases. J gave up 3 bases and V 5 bases, and 3 bases lay outside the gene matches. The CDR3 spans 13 residues. Germline V gene sequence: CDR1 ENHRY, CDR2 SYGVKD. CDR3 protein: CAISPSGEETQYF. As DNA, the CDR3 is TGTGCCATCAGTCCTAGCGGAGAAGAGACCCAGTACTTC.

The V and J genes are TRBV5-1 and TRBJ2-7, with TRBD2 matching over 8 bases. Germline lookup yields CDR1 SGHRS and CDR2 YFSETQ. Germline trimming cut 2 bases from V and 2 bases from J; bases unmatched to any gene: 12. The CDR3 loop spans 17 amino acids. Here the CDR3 reads CASSFGPNSGTTYEQYF. The CDR3 DNA is TGCGCCAGCAGCTTCGGCCCGAATAGCGGGACAACCTACGAGCAGTACTTC.

Many counts were recorded for this clonotype. The chain has TRBV20-1 and TRBJ2-3; tentatively, D is TRBD1 (5 bases). Trimming shortened V by 2 bases and J by 4 bases, and 16 bases separated the two germline ends. Germline V gene data show CDR1 as DFQATT and CDR2 as SNEGSKA (reference sequence). The CDR3 runs to 15 residues. The CDR3: CSARMERQNADTQYF. The CDR3 bases are TGCAGTGCTAGAATGGAAAGACAGAACGCAGATACGCAGTATTTT.

This clonotype was detected only a few times. V is TRBV28 and J is TRBJ1-1, with unresolved D. Germline V CDR1 and CDR2: MDHEN, SYDVKM. V lost 8 bases to trimming and J lost 5 bases, with 12 bases between them. The CDR3 has 12 residues. The CDR3 region is CASRLGDTEAFF. Here the CDR3 DNA reads TGTGCCAGCCGGCTGGGAGATACTGAAGCTTTCTTT. Combining the CDR3 with reference TRBV28 and TRBJ1-1 gives the whole variable domain DVKVTQSSRYLVKRTGEKVFLECVQDMDHENMFWYRQDPGLGLRLIYFSYDVKMKEKGDIPEGYSVSREKKERFSLILESASTNQTSMYLCASRLGDTEAFFGQGTRLTVV.

In this sample, this clonotype turned up many times. CDR3 DNA sequence: TGCAGCGTAAGGAGTTCCAATGAGCAGTTCTTC. This gives the protein CSVRSSNEQFF. V is TRBV29-1 and J is TRBJ2-1; D remains ambiguous. CDR1 SQVTM and CDR2 ANQGSEA come from the germline V gene. The CDR3 is 11 residues long. Trimming removed 6 bases at V and 6 bases at J, with 9 bases between.

This clonotype turned up a few times. The chain carries TRBV29-1 and TRBJ2-7; D call uncertain. V dropped 5 bases and J dropped 1 base, with 6 bases sitting between them. The CDR3 runs to 11 residues. Germline V gene lookup returns CDR1 SQVTM and CDR2 ANQGSEA. This chain's CDR3 is CSVRISYEQYF. The CDR3 DNA reads as TGCAGCGTTCGTATTTCCTACGAGCAGTACTTC.

In its sample, this clonotype was seen many times. The chain is built from TRBV4-1 and TRBJ2-3; D perhaps matches TRBD2 (5 bases). Deletions cut 0 bases from V and 6 bases from J, with 19 bases between. Germline V CDR1 and CDR2: MGHRA, YSYEKL. The CDR3 spans 17 residues. CDR3 DNA: TGCGCCAGCAGCCAAGAGCACCTCGGGTCCCGGGGTGATACGCAGTATTTT. Its protein is CASSQEHLGSRGDTQYF.